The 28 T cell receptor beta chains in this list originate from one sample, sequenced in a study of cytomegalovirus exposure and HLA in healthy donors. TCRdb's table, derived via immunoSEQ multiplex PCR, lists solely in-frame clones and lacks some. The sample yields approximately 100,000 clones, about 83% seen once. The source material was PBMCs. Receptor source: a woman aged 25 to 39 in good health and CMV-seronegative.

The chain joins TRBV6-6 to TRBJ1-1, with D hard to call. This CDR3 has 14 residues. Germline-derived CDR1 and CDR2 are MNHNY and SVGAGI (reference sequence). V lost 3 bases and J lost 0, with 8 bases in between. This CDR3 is CASSYPGMNTEAFF. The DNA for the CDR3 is TGTGCCAGCAGTTATCCGGGGATGAACACTGAAGCTTTCTTT.

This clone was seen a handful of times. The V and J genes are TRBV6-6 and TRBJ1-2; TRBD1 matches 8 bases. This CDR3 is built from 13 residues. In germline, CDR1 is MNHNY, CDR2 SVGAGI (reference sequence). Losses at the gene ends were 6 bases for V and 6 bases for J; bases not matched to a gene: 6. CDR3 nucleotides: TGTGCCAGCAGACGGGACAGGACGGATGGCTACACCTTC. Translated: CASRRDRTDGYTF.

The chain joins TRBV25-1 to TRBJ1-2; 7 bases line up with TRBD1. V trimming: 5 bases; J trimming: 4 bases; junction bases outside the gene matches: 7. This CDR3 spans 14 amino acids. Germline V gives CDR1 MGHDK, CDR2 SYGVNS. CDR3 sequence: CASSPTGQSYGYTF. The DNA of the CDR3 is TGTGCCAGCAGTCCGACAGGGCAATCCTATGGCTACACCTTC.

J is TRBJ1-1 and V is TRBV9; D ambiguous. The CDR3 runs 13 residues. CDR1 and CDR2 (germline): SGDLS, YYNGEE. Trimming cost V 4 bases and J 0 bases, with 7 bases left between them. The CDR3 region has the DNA TGTGCCAGCAGCCCAGACATGAACACTGAAGCTTTCTTT. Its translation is CASSPDMNTEAFF.

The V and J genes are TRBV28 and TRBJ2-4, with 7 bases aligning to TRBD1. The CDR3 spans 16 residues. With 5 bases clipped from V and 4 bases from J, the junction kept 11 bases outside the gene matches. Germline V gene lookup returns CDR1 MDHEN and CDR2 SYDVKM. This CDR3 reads CASSNPGQPVKNIQYF. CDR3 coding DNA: TGTGCCAGCAGTAACCCGGGACAGCCAGTAAAAAACATTCAGTACTTC.

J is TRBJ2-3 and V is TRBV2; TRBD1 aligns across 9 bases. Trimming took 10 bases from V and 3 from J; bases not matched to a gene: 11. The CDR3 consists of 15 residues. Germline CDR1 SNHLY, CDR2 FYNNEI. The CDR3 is CATRPDRGVTDTQYF. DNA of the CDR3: TGTGCCACCCGCCCCGACAGGGGGGTTACAGATACGCAGTATTTT. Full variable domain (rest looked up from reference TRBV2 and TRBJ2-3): EPEVTQTPSHQVTQMGQEVILRCVPISNHLYFYWYRQILGQKVEFLVSFYNNEISEKSEIFDDQFSVERPDGSNFTLKIRSTKLEDSAMYFCATRPDRGVTDTQYFGPGTRLTVL.

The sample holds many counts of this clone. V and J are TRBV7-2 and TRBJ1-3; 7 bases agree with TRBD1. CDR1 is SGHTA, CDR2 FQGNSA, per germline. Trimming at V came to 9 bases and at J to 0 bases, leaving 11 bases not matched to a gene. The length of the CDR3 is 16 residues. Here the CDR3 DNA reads TGTGCCAGTCGACCGAGGGGGCAAAGCTCTGGAAACACCATATATTTT. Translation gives CASRPRGQSSGNTIYF.

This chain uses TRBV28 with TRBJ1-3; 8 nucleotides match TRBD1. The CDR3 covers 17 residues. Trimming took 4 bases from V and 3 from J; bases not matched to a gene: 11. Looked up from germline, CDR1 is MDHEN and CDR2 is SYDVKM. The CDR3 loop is CASSSPRQGYSGNTIYF. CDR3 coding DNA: TGTGCCAGCAGTTCCCCCCGACAGGGGTATAGTGGAAACACCATATATTTT.

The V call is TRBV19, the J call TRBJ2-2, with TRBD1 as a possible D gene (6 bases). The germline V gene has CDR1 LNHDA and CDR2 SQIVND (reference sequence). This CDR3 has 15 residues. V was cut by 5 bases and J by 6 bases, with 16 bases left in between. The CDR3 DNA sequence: TGTGCCAGTAGTTTTAAAGGACAGTTCGCCGGGGAGCTGTTTTTT. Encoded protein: CASSFKGQFAGELFF.

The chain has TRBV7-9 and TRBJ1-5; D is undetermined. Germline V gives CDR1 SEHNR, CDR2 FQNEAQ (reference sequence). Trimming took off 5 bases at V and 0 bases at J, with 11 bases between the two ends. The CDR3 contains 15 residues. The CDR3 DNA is TGTGCCAGCAGCGGACCGGGGTTTAGCAATCAGCCCCAGCATTTT. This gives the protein CASSGPGFSNQPQHF.

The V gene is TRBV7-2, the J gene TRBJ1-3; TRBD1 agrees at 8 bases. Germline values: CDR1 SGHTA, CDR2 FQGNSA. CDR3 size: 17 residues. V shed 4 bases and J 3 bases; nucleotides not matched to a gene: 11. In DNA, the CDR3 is TGTGCCAGCAGCTCATTGACAGGGGTATTGGGTGGAAACACCATATATTTT. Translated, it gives CASSSLTGVLGGNTIYF.

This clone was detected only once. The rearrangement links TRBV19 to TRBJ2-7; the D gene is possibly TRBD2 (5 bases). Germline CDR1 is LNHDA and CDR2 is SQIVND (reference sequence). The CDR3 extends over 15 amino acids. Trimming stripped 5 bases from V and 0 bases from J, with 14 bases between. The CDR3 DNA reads TGTGCCAGTAGTCCCCGGGCCGGAGGCTCCTACGAGCAGTACTTC. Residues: CASSPRAGGSYEQYF.

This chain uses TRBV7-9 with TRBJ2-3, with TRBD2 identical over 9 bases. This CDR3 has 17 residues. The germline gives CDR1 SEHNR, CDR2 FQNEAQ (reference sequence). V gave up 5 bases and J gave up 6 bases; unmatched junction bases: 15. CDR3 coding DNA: TGTGCCAGCAGCCGAATTACTAGCGGGCAGGGGATTGATACGCAGTATTTT. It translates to CASSRITSGQGIDTQYF.

CDR3 sequence: CASSAIDRAAGNTIYF. Here the CDR3 DNA reads TGTGCCAGCAGCGCCATAGACAGGGCGGCAGGAAACACCATATATTTT. This chain links TRBV7-8 with TRBJ1-3; 7 nucleotides match TRBD1. The CDR3 runs to 16 residues. In germline, CDR1 is SGHVS, CDR2 FQNEAQ. The junction had 11 bases not matched to a gene; V was cut back by 5 bases and J by 4 bases. Full variable domain (rest looked up from reference TRBV7-8 and TRBJ1-3): GAGVSQSPRYKVAKRGQDVALRCDPISGHVSLFWYQQALGQGPEFLTYFQNEAQLDKSGLPSDRFFAERPEGSVSTLKIQRTQQEDSAVYLCASSAIDRAAGNTIYFGEGSWLTVV.

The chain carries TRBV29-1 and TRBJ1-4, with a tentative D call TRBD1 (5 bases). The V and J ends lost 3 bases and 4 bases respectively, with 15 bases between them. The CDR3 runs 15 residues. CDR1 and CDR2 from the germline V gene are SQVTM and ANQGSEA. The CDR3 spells CSVDMGDFYNEKLFF. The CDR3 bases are TGCAGCGTTGACATGGGGGACTTCTATAATGAAAAACTGTTTTTT.

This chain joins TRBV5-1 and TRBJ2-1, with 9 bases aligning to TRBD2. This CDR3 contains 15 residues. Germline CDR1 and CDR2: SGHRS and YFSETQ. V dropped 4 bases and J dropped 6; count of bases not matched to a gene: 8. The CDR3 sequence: CASSPVLAGSNEQFF. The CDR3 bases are TGCGCCAGCAGCCCGGTCCTAGCGGGGTCCAATGAGCAGTTCTTC. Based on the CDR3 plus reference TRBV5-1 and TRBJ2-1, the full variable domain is KAGVTQTPRYLIKTRGQQVTLSCSPISGHRSVSWYQQTPGQGLQFLFEYFSETQRNKGNFPGRFSGRQFSNSRSEMNVSTLELGDSALYLCASSPVLAGSNEQFFGPGTRLTVL.

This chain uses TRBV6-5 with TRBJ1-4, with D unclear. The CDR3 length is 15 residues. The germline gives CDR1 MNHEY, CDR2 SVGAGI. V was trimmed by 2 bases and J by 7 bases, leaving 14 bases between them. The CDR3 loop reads CASSYGERKGEKLFF. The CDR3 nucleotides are TGTGCCAGCAGTTACGGAGAACGTAAAGGTGAAAAACTGTTTTTT.

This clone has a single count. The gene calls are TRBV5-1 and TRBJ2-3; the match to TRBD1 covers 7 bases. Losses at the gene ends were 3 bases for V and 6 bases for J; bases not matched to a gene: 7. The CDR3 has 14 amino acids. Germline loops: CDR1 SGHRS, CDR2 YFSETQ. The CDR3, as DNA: TGCGCCAGCAGCTCCGGGACAGTTTCCGATACGCAGTATTTT. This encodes CASSSGTVSDTQYF.

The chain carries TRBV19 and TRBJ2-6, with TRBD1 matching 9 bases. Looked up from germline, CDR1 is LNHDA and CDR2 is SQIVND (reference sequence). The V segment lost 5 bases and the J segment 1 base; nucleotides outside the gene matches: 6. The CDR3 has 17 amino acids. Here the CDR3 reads CASSPGQGLSGANVLTF. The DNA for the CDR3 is TGTGCCAGTAGTCCGGGACAGGGTTTATCTGGGGCCAACGTCCTGACTTTC.

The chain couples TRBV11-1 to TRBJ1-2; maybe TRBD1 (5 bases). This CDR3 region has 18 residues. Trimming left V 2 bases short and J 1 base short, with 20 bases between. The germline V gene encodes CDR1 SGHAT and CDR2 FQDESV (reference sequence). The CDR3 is CASSLMGDSEDVNYGYTF. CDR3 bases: TGTGCCAGCAGCTTAATGGGGGACTCAGAAGACGTTAACTATGGCTACACCTTC.

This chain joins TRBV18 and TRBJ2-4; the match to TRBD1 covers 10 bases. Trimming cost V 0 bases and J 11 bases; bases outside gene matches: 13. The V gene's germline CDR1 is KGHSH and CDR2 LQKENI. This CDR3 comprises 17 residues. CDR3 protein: CASSPPPGQGEGGLQYF. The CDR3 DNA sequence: TGTGCCAGCTCACCACCGCCCGGACAGGGGGAGGGGGGCCTTCAGTACTTC.

CDR3 amino acids: CSVVWPPTYEQYF. The CDR3 bases are TGCAGCGTTGTGTGGCCGCCGACCTACGAGCAGTACTTC. This chain links TRBV29-1 with TRBJ2-7; D is undetermined. Trimming left V 4 bases short and J 2 bases short, with 12 bases between. CDR1 and CDR2 from the germline V gene are SQVTM and ANQGSEA. The CDR3 is made up of 13 amino acids.

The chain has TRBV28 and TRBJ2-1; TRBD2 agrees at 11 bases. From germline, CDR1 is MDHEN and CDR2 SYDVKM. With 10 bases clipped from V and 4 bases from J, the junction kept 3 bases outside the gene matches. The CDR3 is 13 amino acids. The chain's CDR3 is CATRLAGYNEQFF. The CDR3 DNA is TGTGCCACTAGACTAGCGGGGTACAATGAGCAGTTCTTC.

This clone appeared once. CDR3 loop: CASTPTLSGTSFTDTQYF. The CDR3 nucleotides are TGTGCCAGTACCCCCACACTCTCCGGGACTAGCTTCACAGATACGCAGTATTTT. The V and J genes are TRBV19 and TRBJ2-3; TRBD2 aligns across 9 bases. Germline values: CDR1 LNHDA, CDR2 SQIVND (reference sequence). V trimming: 7 bases; J trimming: 2 bases; junction bases outside the gene matches: 16. The CDR3 extends over 18 amino acids.

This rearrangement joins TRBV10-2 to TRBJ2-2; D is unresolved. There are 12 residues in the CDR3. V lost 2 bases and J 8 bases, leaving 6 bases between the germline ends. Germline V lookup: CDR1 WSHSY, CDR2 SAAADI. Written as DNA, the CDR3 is TGCGCCAGCAGTGAGCCAGAAGGGGAGCTGTTTTTT. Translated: CASSEPEGELFF.

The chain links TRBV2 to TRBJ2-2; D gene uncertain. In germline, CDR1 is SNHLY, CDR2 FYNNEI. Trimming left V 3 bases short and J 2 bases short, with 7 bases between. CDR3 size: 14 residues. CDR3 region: CASSDYINTGELFF. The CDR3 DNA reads TGTGCCAGCAGTGACTATATCAACACCGGGGAGCTGTTTTTT. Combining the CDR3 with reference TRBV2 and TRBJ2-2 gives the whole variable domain EPEVTQTPSHQVTQMGQEVILRCVPISNHLYFYWYRQILGQKVEFLVSFYNNEISEKSEIFDDQFSVERPDGSNFTLKIRSTKLEDSAMYFCASSDYINTGELFFGEGSRLTVL.

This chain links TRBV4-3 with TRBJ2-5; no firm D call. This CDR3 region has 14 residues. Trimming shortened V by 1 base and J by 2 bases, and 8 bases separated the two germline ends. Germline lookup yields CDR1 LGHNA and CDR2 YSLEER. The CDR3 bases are TGCGCCAGCAGCCAAGGAACGCTACAAGAGACCCAGTACTTC. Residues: CASSQGTLQETQYF.

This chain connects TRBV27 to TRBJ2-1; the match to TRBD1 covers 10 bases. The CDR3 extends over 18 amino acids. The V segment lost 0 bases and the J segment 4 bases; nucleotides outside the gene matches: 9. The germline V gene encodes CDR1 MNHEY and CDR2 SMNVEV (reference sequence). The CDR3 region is CASSLSIPGQGRYNEQFF. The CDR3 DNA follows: TGTGCCAGCAGTTTATCGATCCCGGGACAGGGGCGGTACAATGAGCAGTTCTTC.